These 18 T cell receptor beta chains originate from one sample sequenced in a study of blood T cell repertoires in COVID-19. Only in-frame clones appear in the TCRdb table, and some are missing; sequencing was by immunoSEQ multiplex PCR. The repertoire has tens of thousands of clones, roughly 90% of them found once; the top ten carry about 1.3%. The sample comprised peripheral blood. These receptors originate from a man in his 60s with acute or convalescent COVID-19.

This clone was found once. Here the CDR3 reads CASSDGPRGTGNTIYF. DNA of the CDR3: TGTGCCAGCAGTGACGGGCCTAGGGGGACTGGAAACACCATATATTTT. The genes are TRBV2 and TRBJ1-3; D may be TRBD1 (6 bases). The CDR3 has 16 amino acids. The V gene lost 3 bases and the J gene lost 2 bases, with 14 bases spanning the gap. Germline CDR1 SNHLY, CDR2 FYNNEI.

The J gene is TRBJ1-4, the V gene TRBV7-9; TRBD1 might be the D (5 bases). The V gene lost 5 bases and the J gene lost 5 bases, with 15 bases spanning the gap. CDR3 length equals 15 residues. Per germline, CDR1 SEHNR and CDR2 FQNEAQ (reference sequence). CDR3 in DNA: TGTGCCAGCAGCGTAGACCGGACAATCAATGAAAAACTGTTTTTT. Translated: CASSVDRTINEKLFF.

The gene calls are TRBV11-3 and TRBJ2-3; possibly TRBD1 for D (5 bases). CDR1 and CDR2 (germline): SGHNT, YENEEA. This CDR3 comprises 13 residues. The V end lost 5 bases, the J end lost 9 bases, and 15 bases lay between the germline ends. The CDR3 loop is CASSQNRIGTQYF. The CDR3 region has the DNA TGTGCCAGCAGCCAAAACAGGATAGGAACGCAGTATTTT.

The chain employs TRBV20-1 and TRBJ2-1, with D unclear. Deletions cut 6 bases from V and 5 bases from J, with 2 bases between. The CDR3 sequence is 9 residues long. CDR1 and CDR2 from the germline V gene are DFQATT and SNEGSKA (reference sequence). CDR3 DNA sequence: TGCAGTGCCGACAATGAGCAGTTCTTC. This codes for CSADNEQFF.

This chain connects TRBV29-1 to TRBJ1-5; D is perhaps TRBD1 (6 bases). Looked up from germline, CDR1 is SQVTM and CDR2 is ANQGSEA. V was cut by 6 bases and J by 0 bases, with 9 bases left in between. The CDR3 is made up of 13 amino acids. The DNA of the CDR3 is TGCAGCGTAGGACAGAATAGCAATCAGCCCCAGCATTTT. Residues: CSVGQNSNQPQHF. Full variable domain (outside the CDR3, taken from reference TRBV29-1 and TRBJ1-5): SAVISQKPSRDICQRGTSLTIQCQVDSQVTMMFWYRQQPGQSLTLIATANQGSEATYESGFVIDKFPISRPNLTFSTLTVSNMSPEDSSIYLCSVGQNSNQPQHFGDGTRLSIL.

In DNA form, the CDR3 reads TGCGCCAGCAGCCCGGACAGGGGTAATGGCTACACCTTC. Translated: CASSPDRGNGYTF. The chain links TRBV5-1 to TRBJ1-2; TRBD1 matches at 9 bases. The CDR3 spans 13 residues. After removal of 4 bases from V and 6 bases from J, the junction contained 4 bases not matched to a gene. Germline CDR1 and CDR2: SGHRS and YFSETQ.

The CDR3 is CASSSGQVPNEKLFF. CDR3 bases: TGTGCCAGCTCATCCGGACAGGTGCCTAATGAAAAACTGTTTTTT. V is TRBV18 and J is TRBJ1-4; 7 nucleotides agree with TRBD1. The CDR3 covers 15 residues. Losses at the gene ends were 5 bases for V and 3 bases for J; bases not matched to a gene: 6. Germline CDR1 reads KGHSH; CDR2 reads LQKENI.

Here the CDR3 DNA reads TGTGCCAGCAGTTACGGCAGCGAGGGTGGAGCTTTCTTT. Residues: CASSYGSEGGAFF. This chain joins TRBV6-6 and TRBJ1-1; the D is unclear. CDR3 size: 13 residues. V gave up 2 bases and J gave up 10 bases, with 14 bases separating them. From germline, CDR1 is MNHNY and CDR2 SVGAGI (reference sequence).

V usage is TRBV27 and J usage is TRBJ1-5; possibly TRBD1 for D (6 bases). The CDR3 sequence is 15 residues long. Germline assignment: CDR1 MNHEY and CDR2 SMNVEV (reference sequence). Trimming pared 0 bases from V and 7 bases from J, leaving 13 bases between. The CDR3 region is CASSLSKGEIQPQHF. For the CDR3, the DNA is TGTGCCAGCAGTTTATCGAAGGGGGAGATACAGCCCCAGCATTTT.

The V and J genes are TRBV9 and TRBJ1-3; D is unclear. Germline CDR1 is SGDLS and CDR2 is YYNGEE. The germline V and J ends were trimmed by 0 bases and 0 bases, with 7 bases remaining between them. CDR3 size: 15 residues. The CDR3 here is CASSVAVSSGNTIYF. CDR3 DNA sequence: TGTGCCAGCAGCGTAGCCGTCAGCTCTGGAAACACCATATATTTT.

The gene calls are TRBV7-8 and TRBJ2-5; TRBD2 matches at 8 bases. The CDR3 is made up of 16 amino acids. Unmatched junction bases numbered 6, after V lost 2 bases and J lost 1 base. Germline V gene lookup returns CDR1 SGHVS and CDR2 FQNEAQ. CDR3 sequence reads: CASSLQRGHLQETQYF. The CDR3 DNA follows: TGTGCCAGCAGCTTACAGCGGGGGCACCTCCAAGAGACCCAGTACTTC.

This chain links TRBV19 with TRBJ2-3; 7 bases align to TRBD2. The CDR3 loop spans 15 amino acids. Looked up from germline, CDR1 is LNHDA and CDR2 is SQIVND (reference sequence). V gave up 4 bases and J gave up 1 base; unmatched junction bases: 5. In DNA, the CDR3 is TGTGCCAGTAGTAGGGGGGGAGTCGGCACAGATACGCAGTATTTT. Amino acid sequence: CASSRGGVGTDTQYF.

In DNA form, the CDR3 reads TGTGCCTGGAGGGGACAGGGAACTGGAAACACCATATATTTT. Its translation: CAWRGQGTGNTIYF. The chain carries TRBV30 and TRBJ1-3; TRBD1 matches 9 bases. There are 14 residues in the CDR3. With V trimmed by 3 bases and J by 2 bases, 2 bases remained unmatched. The V gene's germline CDR1 is GTSNPN and CDR2 SVGIG (reference sequence). The complete variable domain, with remaining parts taken from reference TRBV30 and TRBJ1-3, reads SQTIHQWPATLVQPVGSPLSLECTVEGTSNPNLYWYRQAAGRGLQLLFYSVGIGQISSEVPQNLSASRPQDRQFILSSKKLLLSDSGFYLCAWRGQGTGNTIYFGEGSWLTVV.

The V call is TRBV2, the J call TRBJ1-5; 8 bases match TRBD1. The CDR3 loop spans 15 amino acids. Germline V gene data show CDR1 as SNHLY and CDR2 as FYNNEI. With 7 bases clipped from V and 4 bases from J, the junction kept 9 bases outside the gene matches. The CDR3 loop is CASKQDRGRNQPQHF. CDR3 nucleotides: TGTGCCAGCAAACAAGACAGGGGAAGAAATCAGCCCCAGCATTTT.

This chain links TRBV30 with TRBJ2-5; tentatively, D is TRBD2 (7 bases). This CDR3 has 14 residues. Trimming cost V 5 bases and J 7 bases, with 20 bases left between them. Germline loops: CDR1 GTSNPN, CDR2 SVGIG (reference sequence). The CDR3, as DNA: TGTGCCTGGGCTGGGGGGGGGCGCGGATGGACCCAGTACTTC. Its translation is CAWAGGGRGWTQYF.

The chain recombines TRBV19 with TRBJ1-5; D gene uncertain. Trimming left V 1 base short and J 3 bases short, with 10 bases between. The CDR3 totals 15 residues. CDR1 is LNHDA and CDR2 is SQIVND in the germline V gene (reference sequence). The DNA for the CDR3 is TGTGCCAGTAGTATAGTAGCGGGTGTCAATCAGCCCCAGCATTTT. Protein sequence: CASSIVAGVNQPQHF.

This clone appeared a single time. This chain links TRBV7-3 with TRBJ2-3, with TRBD1 matching 10 bases. The CDR3 has 16 amino acids. The junction had 3 bases not matched to a gene; V was cut back by 0 bases and J by 3 bases. CDR1 and CDR2 (germline): SGHTA, FQGTGA. In DNA form, the CDR3 reads TGTGCCAGCAGCTTAACCCGGGACAGGGGTACAGATACGCAGTATTTT. Its protein is CASSLTRDRGTDTQYF.

The chain recombines TRBV19 with TRBJ1-2; D is ambiguous. V was shortened by 8 bases and J by 7 bases, with 17 bases between the two germline ends. Germline V lookup: CDR1 LNHDA, CDR2 SQIVND (reference sequence). This CDR3 is 13 amino acids long. CDR3 protein: CASSPLLEGGYTF. CDR3 nucleotide sequence: TGTGCCAGTTCCCCCCTATTGGAGGGTGGCTACACCTTC.